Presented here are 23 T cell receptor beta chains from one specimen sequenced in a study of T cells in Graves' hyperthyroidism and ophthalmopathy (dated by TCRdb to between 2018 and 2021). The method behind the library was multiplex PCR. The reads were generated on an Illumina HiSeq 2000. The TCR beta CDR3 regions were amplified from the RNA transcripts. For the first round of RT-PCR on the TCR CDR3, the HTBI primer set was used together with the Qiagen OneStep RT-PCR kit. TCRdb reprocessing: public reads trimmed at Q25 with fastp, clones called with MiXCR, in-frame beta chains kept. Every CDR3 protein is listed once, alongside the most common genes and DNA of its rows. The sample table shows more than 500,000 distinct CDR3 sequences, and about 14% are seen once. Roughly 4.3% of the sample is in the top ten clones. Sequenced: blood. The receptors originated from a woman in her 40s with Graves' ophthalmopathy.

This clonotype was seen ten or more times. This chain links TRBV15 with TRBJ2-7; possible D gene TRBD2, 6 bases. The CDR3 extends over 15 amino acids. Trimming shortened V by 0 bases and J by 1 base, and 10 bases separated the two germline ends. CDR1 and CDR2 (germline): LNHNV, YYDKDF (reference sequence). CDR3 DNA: TGTGCCACCAGCAGAGAGAGGCGGGAATCCTACGAGCAGTACTTC. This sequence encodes CATSRERRESYEQYF.

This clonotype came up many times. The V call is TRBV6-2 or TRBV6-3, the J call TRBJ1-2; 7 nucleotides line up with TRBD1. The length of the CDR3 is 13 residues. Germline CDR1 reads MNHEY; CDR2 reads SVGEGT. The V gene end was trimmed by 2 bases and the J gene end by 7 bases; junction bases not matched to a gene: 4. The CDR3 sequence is CASSYPDRVGYTF. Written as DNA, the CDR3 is TGTGCCAGCAGTTACCCTGACAGGGTTGGCTACACCTTC.

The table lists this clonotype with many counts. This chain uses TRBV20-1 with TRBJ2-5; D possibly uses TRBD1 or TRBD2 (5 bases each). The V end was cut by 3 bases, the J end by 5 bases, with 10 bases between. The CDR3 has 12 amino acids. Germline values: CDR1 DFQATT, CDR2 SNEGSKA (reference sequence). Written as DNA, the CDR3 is TGCAGTGCTAGTCTAGCAGGGGAGACCCAGTACTTC. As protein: CSASLAGETQYF.

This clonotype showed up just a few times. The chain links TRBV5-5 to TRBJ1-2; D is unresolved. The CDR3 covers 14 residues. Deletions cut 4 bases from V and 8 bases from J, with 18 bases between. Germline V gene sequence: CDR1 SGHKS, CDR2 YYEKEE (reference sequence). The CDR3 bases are TGTGCCAGCAGCCCGCATGTGGGCAGTGGCGGCTACACCTTC. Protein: CASSPHVGSGGYTF.

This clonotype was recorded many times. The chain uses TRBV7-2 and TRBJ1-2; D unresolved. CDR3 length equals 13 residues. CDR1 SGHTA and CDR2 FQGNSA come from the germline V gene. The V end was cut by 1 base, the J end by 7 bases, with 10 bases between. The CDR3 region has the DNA TGTGCCAGCAGCTTAGGCACAAGTACTGGCTACACCTTC. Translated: CASSLGTSTGYTF. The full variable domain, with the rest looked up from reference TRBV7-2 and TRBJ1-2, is GAGVSQSPSNKVTEKGKDVELRCDPISGHTALYWYRQSLGQGLEFLIYFQGNSAPDKSGLPSDRFSAERTGGSVSTLTIQRTQQEDSAVYLCASSLGTSTGYTFGSGTRLTVV.

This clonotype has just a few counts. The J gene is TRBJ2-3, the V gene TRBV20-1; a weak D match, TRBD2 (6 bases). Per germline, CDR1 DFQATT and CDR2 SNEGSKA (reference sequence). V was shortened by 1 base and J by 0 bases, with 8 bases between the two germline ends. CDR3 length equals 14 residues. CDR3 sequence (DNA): TGCAGTGCTAGAGGGAGCGGGAGCACAGATACGCAGTATTTT. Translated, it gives CSARGSGSTDTQYF.

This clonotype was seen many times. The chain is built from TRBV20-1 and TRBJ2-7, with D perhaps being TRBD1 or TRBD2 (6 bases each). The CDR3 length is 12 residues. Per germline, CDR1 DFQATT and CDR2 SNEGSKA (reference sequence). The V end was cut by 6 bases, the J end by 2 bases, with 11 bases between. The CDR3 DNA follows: TGCAGTGCCGGGCGGGACACCTACGAGCAGTACTTC. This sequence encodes CSAGRDTYEQYF.

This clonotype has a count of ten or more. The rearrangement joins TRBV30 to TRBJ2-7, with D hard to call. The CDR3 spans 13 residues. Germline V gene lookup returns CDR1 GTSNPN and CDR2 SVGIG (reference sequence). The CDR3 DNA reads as TGTTCATCCGCGGAAGCACCTTACTACGAGCAGTACTTC. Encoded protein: CSSAEAPYYEQYF.

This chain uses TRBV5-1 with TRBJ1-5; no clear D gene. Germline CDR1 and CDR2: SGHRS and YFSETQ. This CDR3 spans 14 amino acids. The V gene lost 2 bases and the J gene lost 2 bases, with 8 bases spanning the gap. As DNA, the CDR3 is TGCGCCAGCAGCTTTGTCCCCGGCAATCAGCCCCAGCATTTT. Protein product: CASSFVPGNQPQHF.

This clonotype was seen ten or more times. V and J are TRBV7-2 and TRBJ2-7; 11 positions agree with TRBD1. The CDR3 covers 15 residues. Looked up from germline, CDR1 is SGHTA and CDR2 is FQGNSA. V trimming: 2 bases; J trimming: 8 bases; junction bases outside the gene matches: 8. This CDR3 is CASSLMGTGGFKQYF. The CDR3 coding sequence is TGTGCCAGCAGCTTAATGGGGACAGGGGGTTTTAAGCAGTACTTC. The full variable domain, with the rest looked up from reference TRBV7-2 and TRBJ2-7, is GAGVSQSPSNKVTEKGKDVELRCDPISGHTALYWYRQSLGQGLEFLIYFQGNSAPDKSGLPSDRFSAERTGGSVSTLTIQRTQQEDSAVYLCASSLMGTGGFKQYFGPGTRLTVT.

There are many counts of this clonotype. The CDR3 coding sequence is TGTGCCAGTAGTATATCGGCTAGCGGAGCCAATGAGCAGTTCTTC. It specifies CASSISASGANEQFF. The chain joins TRBV19 to TRBJ2-1, with TRBD2 matching over 7 bases. CDR1 and CDR2 from the germline V gene are LNHDA and SQIVND (reference sequence). V shed 2 bases, J shed 6 bases, and the junction held 7 bases outside the gene matches. The CDR3 runs 15 residues.

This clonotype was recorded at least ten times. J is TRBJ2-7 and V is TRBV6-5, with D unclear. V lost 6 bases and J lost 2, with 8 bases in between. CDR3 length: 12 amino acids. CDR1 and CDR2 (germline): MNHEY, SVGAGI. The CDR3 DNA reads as TGTGCCAGCAGACCCTCGCCCTACGAGCAGTACTTC. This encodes CASRPSPYEQYF.

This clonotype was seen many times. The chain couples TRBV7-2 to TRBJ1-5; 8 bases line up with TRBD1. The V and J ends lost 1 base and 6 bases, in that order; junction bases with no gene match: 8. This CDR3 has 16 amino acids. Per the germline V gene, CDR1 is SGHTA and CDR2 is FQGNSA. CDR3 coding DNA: TGTGCCAGCAGCTTAGGACTCGACAGGGGATCTCAGCCCCAGCATTTT. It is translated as CASSLGLDRGSQPQHF.

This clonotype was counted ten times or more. The CDR3 bases are TGTGCCAGCAGTTTAGGGGCAGTAAGCCAGCCCCAGCATTTT. Protein product: CASSLGAVSQPQHF. J is TRBJ1-5 and V is TRBV12-3 or TRBV12-4; no clear D. V was pared by 1 base and J by 7 bases, with 11 bases between. This CDR3 is built from 14 residues.

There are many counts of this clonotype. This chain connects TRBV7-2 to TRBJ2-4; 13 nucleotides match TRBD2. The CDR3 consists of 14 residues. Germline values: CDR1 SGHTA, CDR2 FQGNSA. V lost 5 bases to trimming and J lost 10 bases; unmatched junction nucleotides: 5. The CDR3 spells CASSPGTSGMIQYF. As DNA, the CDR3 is TGTGCCAGCAGCCCAGGGACTAGCGGGATGATTCAGTACTTC.

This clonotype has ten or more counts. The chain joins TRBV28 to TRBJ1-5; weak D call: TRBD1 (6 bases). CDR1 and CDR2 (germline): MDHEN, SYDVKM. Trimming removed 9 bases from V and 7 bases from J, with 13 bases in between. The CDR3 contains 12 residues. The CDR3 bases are TGTGCCAGTACTCAGGGGCTCCAGCCCCAGCATTTT. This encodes CASTQGLQPQHF.

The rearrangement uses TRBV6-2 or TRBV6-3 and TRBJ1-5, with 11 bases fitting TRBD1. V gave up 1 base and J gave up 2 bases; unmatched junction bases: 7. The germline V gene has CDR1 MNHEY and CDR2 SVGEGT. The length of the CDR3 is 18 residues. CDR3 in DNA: TGTGCCAGCAGTTACTTTGGACAGGGGGCGGGAGGCAATCAGCCCCAGCATTTT. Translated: CASSYFGQGAGGNQPQHF.

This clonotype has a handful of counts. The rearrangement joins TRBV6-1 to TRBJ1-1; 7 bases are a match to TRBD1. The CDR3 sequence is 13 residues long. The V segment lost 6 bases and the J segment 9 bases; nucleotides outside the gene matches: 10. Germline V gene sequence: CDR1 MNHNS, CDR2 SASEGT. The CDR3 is CASSRDRVPQAFF. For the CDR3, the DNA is TGTGCCAGCAGCCGAGACAGGGTCCCCCAAGCTTTCTTT.

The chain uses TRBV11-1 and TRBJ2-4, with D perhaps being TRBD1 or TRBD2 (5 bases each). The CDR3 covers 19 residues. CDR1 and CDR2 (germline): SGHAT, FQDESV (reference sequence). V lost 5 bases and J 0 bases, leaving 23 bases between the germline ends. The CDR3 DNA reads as TGTGCCAGCAGCCGTCCGGGGATCAGGGATGGGATAGCCAAAAACATTCAGTACTTC. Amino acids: CASSRPGIRDGIAKNIQYF.

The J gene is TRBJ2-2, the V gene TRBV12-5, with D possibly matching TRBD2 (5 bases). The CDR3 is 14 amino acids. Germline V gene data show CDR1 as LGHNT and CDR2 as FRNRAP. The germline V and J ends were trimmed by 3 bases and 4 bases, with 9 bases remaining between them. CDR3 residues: CASGLSGSTGELFF. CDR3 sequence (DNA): TGTGCTAGTGGTTTAAGTGGGAGCACCGGGGAGCTGTTTTTT.

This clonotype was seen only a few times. The CDR3 protein is CASSRFLGQMGSGANVLTF. CDR3 bases: TGCGCCAGCAGCCGATTCCTAGGACAAATGGGCTCTGGGGCCAACGTCCTGACTTTC. The V call is TRBV5-1, the J call TRBJ2-6; D possibly corresponds to TRBD1 (5 bases). CDR3 size: 19 residues. Germline CDR1 SGHRS, CDR2 YFSETQ. Trimming cost V 4 bases and J 0 bases, with 20 bases left between them.

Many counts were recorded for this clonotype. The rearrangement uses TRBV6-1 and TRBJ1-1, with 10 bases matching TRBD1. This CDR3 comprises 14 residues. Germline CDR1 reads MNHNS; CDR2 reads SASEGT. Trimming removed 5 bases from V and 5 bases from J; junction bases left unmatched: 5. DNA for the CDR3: TGTGCCAGCAGTCGTCGGGGACAGGGGACTGAAGCTTTCTTT. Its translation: CASSRRGQGTEAFF.

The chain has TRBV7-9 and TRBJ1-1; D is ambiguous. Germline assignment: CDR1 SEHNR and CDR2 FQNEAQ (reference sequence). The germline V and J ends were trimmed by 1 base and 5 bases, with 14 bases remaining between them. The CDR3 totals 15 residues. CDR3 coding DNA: TGTGCCAGCAGCTTAGAGGGTTCCATTGGGACTGAAGCTTTCTTT. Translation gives CASSLEGSIGTEAFF. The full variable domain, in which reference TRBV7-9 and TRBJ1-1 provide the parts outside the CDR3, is DTGVSQNPRHKITKRGQNVTFRCDPISEHNRLYWYRQTLGQGPEFLTYFQNEAQLEKSRLLSDRFSAERPKGSFSTLEIQRTEQGDSAMYLCASSLEGSIGTEAFFGQGTRLTVV.